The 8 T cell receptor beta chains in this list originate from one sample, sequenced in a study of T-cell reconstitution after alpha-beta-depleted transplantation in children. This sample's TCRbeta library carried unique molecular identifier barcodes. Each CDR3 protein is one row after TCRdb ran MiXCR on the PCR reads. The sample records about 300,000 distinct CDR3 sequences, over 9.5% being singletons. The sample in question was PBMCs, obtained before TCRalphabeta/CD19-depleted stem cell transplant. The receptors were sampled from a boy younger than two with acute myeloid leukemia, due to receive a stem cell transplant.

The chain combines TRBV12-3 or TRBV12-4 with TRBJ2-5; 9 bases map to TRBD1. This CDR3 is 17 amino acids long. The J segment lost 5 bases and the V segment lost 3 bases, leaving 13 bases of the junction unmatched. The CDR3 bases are TGTGCCAGCAGTTTGGTGTTTAGCACAGGGGGCTTTGAGACCCAGTACTTC. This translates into CASSLVFSTGGFETQYF.

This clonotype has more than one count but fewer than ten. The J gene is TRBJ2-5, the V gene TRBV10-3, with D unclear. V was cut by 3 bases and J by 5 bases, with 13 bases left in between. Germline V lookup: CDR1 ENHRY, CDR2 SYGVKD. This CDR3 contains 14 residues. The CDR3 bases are TGTGCCATCAGTGATGAACAGCAGTGGGAGACCCAGTACTTC. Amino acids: CAISDEQQWETQYF.

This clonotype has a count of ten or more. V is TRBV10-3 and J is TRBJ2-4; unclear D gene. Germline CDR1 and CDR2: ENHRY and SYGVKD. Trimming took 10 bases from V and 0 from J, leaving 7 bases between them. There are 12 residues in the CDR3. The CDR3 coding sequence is TGTGCCACCACTAAAGCCAAAAACATTCAGTACTTC. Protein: CATTKAKNIQYF.

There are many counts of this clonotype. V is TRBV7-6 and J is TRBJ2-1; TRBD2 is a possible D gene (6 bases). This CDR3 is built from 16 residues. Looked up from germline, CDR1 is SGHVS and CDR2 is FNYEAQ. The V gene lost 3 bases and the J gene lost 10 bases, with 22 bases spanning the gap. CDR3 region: CASSLGGRETGYEQFF. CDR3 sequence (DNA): TGTGCCAGCAGCTTGGGGGGTCGAGAAACGGGATACGAGCAGTTCTTC.

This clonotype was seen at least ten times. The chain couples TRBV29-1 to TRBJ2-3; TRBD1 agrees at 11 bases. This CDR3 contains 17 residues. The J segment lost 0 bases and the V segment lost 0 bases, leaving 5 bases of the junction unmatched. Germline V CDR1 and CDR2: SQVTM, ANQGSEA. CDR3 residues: CSVEDRGQGASTDTQYF. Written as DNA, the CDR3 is TGCAGCGTTGAAGATAGAGGACAGGGGGCGAGCACAGATACGCAGTATTTT.

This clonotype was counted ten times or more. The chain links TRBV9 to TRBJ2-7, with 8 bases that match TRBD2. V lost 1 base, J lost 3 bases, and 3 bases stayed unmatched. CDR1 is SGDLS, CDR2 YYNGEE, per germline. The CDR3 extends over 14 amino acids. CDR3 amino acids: CASSVSGSFYEQYF. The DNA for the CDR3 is TGTGCCAGCAGCGTAAGCGGGAGCTTCTACGAGCAGTACTTC.

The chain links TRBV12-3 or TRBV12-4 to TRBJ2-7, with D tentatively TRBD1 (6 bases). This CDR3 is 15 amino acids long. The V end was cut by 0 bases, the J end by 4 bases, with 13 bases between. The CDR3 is CASSLAGADIYEQYF. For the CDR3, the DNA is TGTGCCAGCAGTTTAGCGGGGGCCGACATTTACGAGCAGTACTTC.

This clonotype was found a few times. The CDR3 nucleotides read TGTGCCACCAGTGGAACAGGGAGCTCTGGGGCCAACGTCCTGACTTTC. The encoded protein is CATSGTGSSGANVLTF. The chain recombines TRBV24-1 with TRBJ2-6; a weak D match, TRBD1 (6 bases). CDR1 and CDR2 (germline): KGHDR, SFDVKD. V was clipped by 5 bases and J by 0 bases, with 10 bases between them. CDR3 length: 16 residues.